The 24 T cell receptor beta chains below all came from one sample that was sequenced in a study of PD-1 blockade in classical Hodgkin lymphoma. The sample's time point: cycle 4 day 1 (C4D1), after 5 to 7 weeks of nivolumab. Every patient had relapsed following autologous stem cell transplantation, and cohorts differed in brentuximab vedotin exposure. This table comes from immunoSEQ multiplex PCR, and its TCRdb copy is limited to in-frame clones, with some not included. The repertoire has approximately 14,000 clones, roughly 80% of them found once; the top ten carry about 15%. The sequencing used peripheral blood mononuclear cells (PBMCs), collected before the fourth cycle of nivolumab. These TCRs come from a human donor with classical Hodgkin lymphoma.

Worth noting for this clone: The sample holds other DNA sequences that translate to the same CDR3. The chain employs TRBV15 and TRBJ2-2; D is undetermined. Germline CDR1 and CDR2: LNHNV and YYDKDF (reference sequence). The ends were cut back, 0 bases at V and 4 bases at J, with 3 bases in the middle. The CDR3 runs 13 residues. CDR3 amino acids: CATSRDLTGELFF. The CDR3 DNA sequence: TGTGCCACCAGCAGAGATCTCACCGGGGAGCTGTTTTTT.

J is TRBJ2-3 and V is TRBV4-1, with 8 nucleotides matching TRBD1. The V segment lost 3 bases and the J segment 6 bases; nucleotides outside the gene matches: 14. Germline V gives CDR1 MGHRA, CDR2 YSYEKL. The CDR3 has 17 amino acids. For the CDR3, the DNA is TGCGCCAGCAGCCACGCCGGACAGGGATTATTCTCGGATACGCAGTATTTT. Translation: CASSHAGQGLFSDTQYF.

This clone was picked up one time. The V call is TRBV7-2, the J call TRBJ1-2; D is unresolved. The CDR3 runs 13 residues. CDR1 is SGHTA and CDR2 is FQGNSA in the germline V gene. Trimming pared 5 bases from V and 6 bases from J, leaving 13 bases between. The CDR3 here is CASSPSGVDGYTF. In nucleotides, the CDR3 is TGTGCCAGCAGCCCCAGCGGGGTAGATGGCTACACCTTC.

The chain recombines TRBV27 with TRBJ2-7; D perhaps matches TRBD1 (6 bases). V was trimmed by 4 bases and J by 2 bases, leaving 18 bases between them. Germline V gene data show CDR1 as MNHEY and CDR2 as SMNVEV (reference sequence). CDR3 size: 16 residues. The CDR3 DNA follows: TGTGCCAGCAGTTCCCGCCTTGACAGGATTGCCTACGAGCAGTACTTC. Protein: CASSSRLDRIAYEQYF.

The chain recombines TRBV4-2 with TRBJ1-2; D is unclear. The germline V gene has CDR1 LGHNA and CDR2 YNFKEQ. The CDR3 runs to 13 residues. Trimming pared 2 bases from V and 3 bases from J, leaving 7 bases between. This CDR3 reads CASSQRLDYGYTF. The CDR3 DNA follows: TGTGCCAGCAGCCAAAGGCTCGACTATGGCTACACCTTC.

This clone was counted between two and nine times. The chain combines TRBV7-9 with TRBJ2-1; D may be TRBD1 (6 bases). CDR3 length equals 15 residues. Trimming left V 4 bases short and J 7 bases short, with 17 bases between. The germline gives CDR1 SEHNR, CDR2 FQNEAQ (reference sequence). The CDR3 DNA reads as TGTGCCAGCAGCTCCACAGGGCCTGATTTTAATGAGCAGTTCTTC. Protein product: CASSSTGPDFNEQFF. Supplemented by reference TRBV7-9 and TRBJ2-1, the full variable domain reads DTGVSQNPRHKITKRGQNVTFRCDPISEHNRLYWYRQTLGQGPEFLTYFQNEAQLEKSRLLSDRFSAERPKGSFSTLEIQRTEQGDSAMYLCASSSTGPDFNEQFFGPGTRLTVL.

V is TRBV19 and J is TRBJ1-1; D unclear. The CDR3 sequence is 12 residues long. Trimming took 8 bases from V and 5 from J, leaving 12 bases between them. Germline values: CDR1 LNHDA, CDR2 SQIVND (reference sequence). The CDR3 protein is CASGGRETEAFF. For the CDR3, the DNA is TGTGCCAGTGGTGGGAGGGAAACTGAAGCTTTCTTT. Combining the CDR3 with reference TRBV19 and TRBJ1-1 gives the whole variable domain DGGITQSPKYLFRKEGQNVTLSCEQNLNHDAMYWYRQDPGQGLRLIYYSQIVNDFQKGDIAEGYSVSREKKESFPLTVTSAQKNPTAFYLCASGGRETEAFFGQGTRLTVV.

The V gene is TRBV5-4, the J gene TRBJ2-2, with D possibly called TRBD1 or TRBD2 (5 bases each). Germline CDR1 reads SGHNT; CDR2 reads YYREEE (reference sequence). V lost 1 base to trimming and J lost 6 bases, with 13 bases between them. The CDR3 covers 15 residues. CDR3 nucleotide sequence: TGTGCCAGCAGCTTGTGGGGGATTCGGGCCGGGGAGCTGTTTTTT. It encodes CASSLWGIRAGELFF.

This chain connects TRBV14 to TRBJ1-1, with D possibly matching TRBD1 (5 bases). This CDR3 spans 16 amino acids. Germline V CDR1 and CDR2: SGHDN, FVKESK. V lost 0 bases and J lost 1, with 12 bases in between. Here the CDR3 DNA reads TGTGCCAGCAGCCAAGATCCAGGGAGGGCGAACACTGAAGCTTTCTTT. It translates to CASSQDPGRANTEAFF.

There are a few counts of this clone. V gene TRBV7-8 combines with J gene TRBJ1-4; TRBD1 matches 7 bases. The germline V gene encodes CDR1 SGHVS and CDR2 FQNEAQ. The V and J ends lost 1 base and 10 bases, in that order; junction bases with no gene match: 6. The CDR3 sequence is 14 residues long. The CDR3 spells CASSLGQGVGKLFF. The CDR3, as DNA: TGTGCCAGCAGCTTAGGCCAGGGGGTTGGAAAACTGTTTTTT.

The gene calls are TRBV6-6 and TRBJ1-2; D call uncertain. V was pared by 6 bases and J by 8 bases, with 19 bases between. This CDR3 contains 14 residues. The germline gives CDR1 MNHNY, CDR2 SVGAGI (reference sequence). Here the CDR3 DNA reads TGTGCCAGCAGCAGGACCGACCTATATGGAGGCTACACCTTC. It translates to CASSRTDLYGGYTF.

This chain links TRBV6-6 with TRBJ2-7, with D possibly being TRBD1 or TRBD2 (5 bases each). Germline loops: CDR1 MNHNY, CDR2 SVGAGI (reference sequence). Trimming removed 4 bases from V and 4 bases from J, with 14 bases in between. The CDR3 is made up of 14 amino acids. The CDR3: CASSWARGEYEQYF. The CDR3 coding sequence is TGTGCCAGCAGTTGGGCCAGAGGGGAGTACGAGCAGTACTTC.

This chain uses TRBV11-2 with TRBJ2-3; D is undetermined. This CDR3 spans 13 amino acids. Germline assignment: CDR1 SGHAT and CDR2 FQNNGV. Trimming stripped 5 bases from V and 11 bases from J, with 17 bases between. CDR3 coding DNA: TGTGCCAGCAGCGTCCCCTTCACCCCTAGGCAGTATTTT. It codes for CASSVPFTPRQYF.

The genes are TRBV18 and TRBJ2-7, with 12 bases lining up with TRBD2. V shed 6 bases, J shed 8 bases, and the junction held 5 bases outside the gene matches. This CDR3 is 13 amino acids long. Germline CDR1 is KGHSH and CDR2 is LQKENI. The CDR3 sequence: CASSRLAGDKQYF. CDR3 bases: TGTGCCAGCTCCCGACTAGCGGGGGATAAGCAGTACTTC. Full variable domain (rest looked up from reference TRBV18 and TRBJ2-7): NAGVMQNPRHLVRRRGQEARLRCSPMKGHSHVYWYRQLPEEGLKFMVYLQKENIIDESGMPKERFSAEFPKEGPSILRIQQVVRGDSAAYFCASSRLAGDKQYFGPGTRLTVT.

The CDR3 loop reads CAISESRGLADYEQYF. The CDR3, as DNA: TGTGCCATCAGTGAGTCGCGGGGACTAGCGGACTACGAGCAGTACTTC. This rearrangement joins TRBV10-3 to TRBJ2-7; 11 bases align to TRBD2. The V and J ends lost 0 bases and 3 bases, in that order; junction bases with no gene match: 4. CDR1 and CDR2 (germline): ENHRY, SYGVKD. The CDR3 totals 16 residues.

This clone was detected a few times. J is TRBJ1-1 and V is TRBV10-2, with a possible D match to TRBD1 (5 bases). The CDR3 is 16 amino acids. Per germline, CDR1 WSHSY and CDR2 SAAADI. With 0 bases removed from V and 1 base from J, the gap between germline ends came to 12 bases. CDR3 protein: CASSESGGRANTEAFF. The CDR3, as DNA: TGCGCCAGCAGTGAGTCGGGGGGACGGGCGAACACTGAAGCTTTCTTT.

The gene calls are TRBV15 and TRBJ2-3; D not certain. Trimming pared 1 base from V and 5 bases from J, leaving 4 bases between. CDR3 length: 12 residues. CDR1 and CDR2 (germline): LNHNV, YYDKDF (reference sequence). The DNA of the CDR3 is TGTGCCACCAGCAGAGGGATAGATACGCAGTATTTT. Translation: CATSRGIDTQYF.

The genes are TRBV7-9 and TRBJ1-3; D ambiguous. The V end lost 4 bases, the J end lost 0 bases, and 13 bases lay between the germline ends. Germline V gives CDR1 SEHNR, CDR2 FQNEAQ (reference sequence). The CDR3 is 16 amino acids. The CDR3 sequence is CASSWWTATSGNTIYF. DNA for the CDR3: TGTGCCAGCAGCTGGTGGACTGCAACCTCTGGAAACACCATATATTTT.

V and J are TRBV19 and TRBJ2-5, with 11 bases lining up with TRBD2. V gave up 4 bases and J gave up 5 bases; unmatched junction bases: 9. This CDR3 has 16 residues. Germline-derived CDR1 and CDR2 are LNHDA and SQIVND (reference sequence). CDR3: CASSTLLAGGWETQYF. CDR3 nucleotides: TGTGCCAGTAGTACCCTCCTAGCGGGGGGCTGGGAGACCCAGTACTTC.

The V gene is TRBV7-9, the J gene TRBJ1-1; D perhaps matches TRBD1 (5 bases). Germline assignment: CDR1 SEHNR and CDR2 FQNEAQ (reference sequence). Trimming removed 4 bases at V and 0 bases at J, with 15 bases between. CDR3 length: 16 amino acids. CDR3 protein: CASSSLNKDMNTEAFF. For the CDR3, the DNA is TGTGCCAGCAGCTCTCTCAACAAGGACATGAACACTGAAGCTTTCTTT.

This clone showed up just a few times. CDR3 sequence: CASSQDHGTLAYNEQFF. Here the CDR3 DNA reads TGCGCCAGCAGCCAAGACCATGGGACGCTTGCCTACAATGAGCAGTTCTTC. The chain couples TRBV4-3 to TRBJ2-1, with D tentatively TRBD1 or TRBD2 (5 bases each). V dropped 0 bases and J dropped 2 bases, with 14 bases sitting between them. Germline V gene lookup returns CDR1 LGHNA and CDR2 YSLEER. The CDR3 covers 17 residues.

The V gene is TRBV5-5, the J gene TRBJ2-4, with D unresolved. Trimming took off 4 bases at V and 0 bases at J, with 8 bases between the two ends. The CDR3 has 14 residues. Germline V CDR1 and CDR2: SGHKS, YYEKEE (reference sequence). The CDR3 region is CASSPTIAKNIQYF. The DNA of the CDR3 is TGTGCCAGCAGCCCCACTATAGCCAAAAACATTCAGTACTTC. The variable domain in full, with the rest retrieved from reference TRBV5-5 and TRBJ2-4, is DAGVTQSPTHLIKTRGQQVTLRCSPISGHKSVSWYQQVLGQGPQFIFQYYEKEERGRGNFPDRFSARQFPNYSSELNVNALLLGDSALYLCASSPTIAKNIQYFGAGTRLSVL.

The chain is built from TRBV6-5 and TRBJ2-7, with D hard to call. CDR1 is MNHEY, CDR2 SVGAGI, per germline. V dropped 0 bases and J dropped 3 bases, with 6 bases sitting between them. The CDR3 loop spans 13 amino acids. The chain's CDR3 is CASSYSRSYEQYF. The CDR3 nucleotides are TGTGCCAGCAGTTACTCGAGGAGCTACGAGCAGTACTTC.

This rearrangement joins TRBV27 to TRBJ2-1; D is perhaps TRBD1 or TRBD2 (5 bases each). CDR3 length: 12 amino acids. V was trimmed by 10 bases and J by 10 bases, leaving 17 bases between them. Germline-derived CDR1 and CDR2 are MNHEY and SMNVEV (reference sequence). This chain's CDR3 is CATWRRGREQFF. The CDR3 DNA sequence: TGTGCCACCTGGAGACGGGGCCGAGAGCAGTTCTTC.